This T cell receptor (beta chain) was observed in a study of T cell responses to AZD1222 COVID-19 vaccine. Assay: immunoSEQ multiplex PCR; the TCRdb copy retains only in-frame clones and omits some. The sample yields about 84,000 clones, 87% seen once. This clone was counted a single time. Germline V gene sequence: CDR1 SGHKS, CDR2 YYEKEE (reference sequence). With V trimmed by 4 bases and J by 1 base, 3 bases remained unmatched. This CDR3 region has 15 residues. The sample in question was peripheral blood, obtained on day 0 of AZD1222 vaccination. The TCR sequence derives from an adult in good health. V usage is TRBV5-5 and J usage is TRBJ2-5; 11 bases match TRBD2. The CDR3 sequence is CASSVGTSGQETQYF. CDR3 nucleotides: TGTGCCAGCAGCGTCGGGACTAGCGGCCAAGAGACCCAGTACTTC.